Below, 27 T cell receptor beta chains from the same sample are listed, as sequenced in a study of cytomegalovirus exposure and HLA in healthy donors. The PCR contained 60 Vbeta and 13 Jbeta primers. Method: immunoSEQ multiplex PCR; TCRdb's copy keeps in-frame clones and lacks some. The sample includes hundreds of thousands of clones, over 80% seen only once; the top ten take nearly 6%. Input material: PBMCs. These receptors all come from a man aged 35 to 55 in good health and CMV-seropositive.

The rearrangement links TRBV9 to TRBJ2-3; weak D call: TRBD2 (6 bases). The CDR3 runs to 16 residues. The V end was cut by 3 bases, the J end by 2 bases, with 16 bases between. Germline CDR1 reads SGDLS; CDR2 reads YYNGEE. The CDR3 bases are TGTGCCAGCAGCGCGACTAGACCGGGAAACACAGATACGCAGTATTTT. This codes for CASSATRPGNTDTQYF.

This clone was counted a single time. V gene TRBV5-5 combines with J gene TRBJ1-5; weak D call: TRBD1 (5 bases). Germline CDR1 and CDR2: SGHKS and YYEKEE (reference sequence). Trimming removed 5 bases at V and 7 bases at J, with 13 bases between. The CDR3 contains 13 residues. The CDR3 nucleotides are TGTGCCAGCAGTTGGGCGTCAGGGCAGCCCCAGCATTTT. It yields the protein CASSWASGQPQHF.

This rearrangement joins TRBV6-5 to TRBJ2-1; 11 nucleotides line up with TRBD2. CDR3 length equals 15 residues. The V and J ends lost 0 bases and 9 bases, in that order; junction bases with no gene match: 4. The germline gives CDR1 MNHEY, CDR2 SVGAGI. Here the CDR3 DNA reads TGTGCCAGCAGTTACTCTAGCGGGAGGGCCCCTGAGCAGTTCTTC. Translated, it gives CASSYSSGRAPEQFF.

The rearrangement links TRBV7-3 to TRBJ2-1; 9 nucleotides line up with TRBD2. Germline lookup yields CDR1 SGHTA and CDR2 FQGTGA. The CDR3 sequence is 15 residues long. Trimming took 5 bases from V and 10 from J; bases not matched to a gene: 12. CDR3 nucleotides: TGTGCCAGCAGCGCAACGGGCGGGAGGGCCAAAGAGCAGTTCTTC. Its protein is CASSATGGRAKEQFF.

The chain links TRBV6-1 to TRBJ2-3; TRBD2 might be the D (5 bases). Trimming took 2 bases from V and 1 from J, leaving 10 bases between them. The CDR3 covers 15 residues. CDR1 is MNHNS, CDR2 SASEGT, per germline. CDR3 region: CASSERFSGTDTQYF. For the CDR3, the DNA is TGTGCCAGCAGTGAAAGGTTTAGCGGCACAGATACGCAGTATTTT.

The V and J genes are TRBV19 and TRBJ2-3, with TRBD2 as a possible D gene (5 bases). The V gene's germline CDR1 is LNHDA and CDR2 SQIVND (reference sequence). CDR3 length equals 17 residues. With 5 bases removed from V and 2 bases from J, the gap between germline ends came to 20 bases. The CDR3 nucleotides read TGTGCCAGTAGTCCCCTCCTTCTAGCTGACTTCACAGATACGCAGTATTTT. It specifies CASSPLLLADFTDTQYF.

The chain carries TRBV19 and TRBJ1-2; D gene ambiguous. Between the trimmed V and J ends, which lost 5 bases and 2 bases, there was a span of 15 bases. The V gene's germline CDR1 is LNHDA and CDR2 SQIVND (reference sequence). CDR3 size: 15 residues. CDR3 coding DNA: TGTGCCAGTAGTGCCCCGGGAAGGGCCAACTATGGCTACACCTTC. It yields the protein CASSAPGRANYGYTF.

The gene calls are TRBV6-1 and TRBJ2-1, with TRBD2 matching 10 bases. V gave up 5 bases and J gave up 8 bases; unmatched junction bases: 9. The CDR3 runs to 15 residues. From germline, CDR1 is MNHNS and CDR2 SASEGT. The CDR3 nucleotides are TGTGCCAGCAGTATAGCGGGAGGCCCCTCGTATGAGCAGTTCTTC. It codes for CASSIAGGPSYEQFF.

The rearrangement joins TRBV30 to TRBJ1-2; D may be TRBD1 (5 bases). Germline lookup yields CDR1 GTSNPN and CDR2 SVGIG (reference sequence). Trimming removed 8 bases at V and 4 bases at J, with 20 bases between. This CDR3 is built from 14 residues. The chain's CDR3 is CATDRPTQIYGYTF. CDR3 in DNA: TGTGCCACAGACAGACCGACGCAAATCTATGGCTACACCTTC. The whole variable domain, remainder taken from reference TRBV30 and TRBJ1-2, is SQTIHQWPATLVQPVGSPLSLECTVEGTSNPNLYWYRQAAGRGLQLLFYSVGIGQISSEVPQNLSASRPQDRQFILSSKKLLLSDSGFYLCATDRPTQIYGYTFGSGTRLTVV.

The CDR3 here is CASSLGGTGINQPQHF. The CDR3 coding sequence is TGTGCCAGCAGCTTAGGGGGGACAGGGATTAATCAGCCCCAGCATTTT. The chain employs TRBV7-9 and TRBJ1-5, with 9 nucleotides matching TRBD1. The germline V gene encodes CDR1 SEHNR and CDR2 FQNEAQ (reference sequence). Trimming took 1 base from V and 4 from J; bases not matched to a gene: 5. The CDR3 length is 16 residues.

On this clone: Other nucleotide sequences from this sample produce the same CDR3. J is TRBJ2-5 and V is TRBV6-1; D may be TRBD2 (6 bases). Per the germline V gene, CDR1 is MNHNS and CDR2 is SASEGT. This CDR3 is built from 13 residues. V was shortened by 5 bases and J by 1 base, with 8 bases between the two germline ends. The CDR3 reads CASSRDSQETQYF. CDR3 coding DNA: TGTGCCAGCAGTCGGGACTCCCAAGAGACCCAGTACTTC.

The V call is TRBV5-4, the J call TRBJ2-1, with 13 bases fitting TRBD2. The CDR3 consists of 18 residues. V gave up 3 bases and J gave up 3 bases; unmatched junction bases: 9. Germline CDR1 and CDR2: SGHNT and YYREEE (reference sequence). The CDR3 loop reads CASSSGLAGRGFYNEQFF. CDR3 nucleotide sequence: TGTGCCAGCAGCTCGGGACTAGCGGGAAGGGGCTTCTACAATGAGCAGTTCTTC.

This clone occurred once. The genes are TRBV4-1 and TRBJ1-5; a possible D gene is TRBD1 (5 bases). Germline lookup yields CDR1 MGHRA and CDR2 YSYEKL. The V end lost 1 base, the J end lost 6 bases, and 7 bases lay between the germline ends. This CDR3 region has 13 residues. The CDR3 here is CASSQAGRQPQHF. DNA for the CDR3: TGCGCCAGCAGCCAAGCAGGGCGTCAGCCCCAGCATTTT.

Comments on this clone: At one end, the junction sequence differs from germline, possibly due to a read error. This chain links TRBV4-1 with TRBJ1-1; tentatively, D is TRBD1 (5 bases). This CDR3 is built from 14 residues. The germline V gene has CDR1 MGHRA and CDR2 YSYEKL. CDR3 DNA sequence: TGCGCCAGCGGCCAAGATTATGGGGGGGAAGAAGCTTTCTTT. It is translated as CASGQDYGGEEAFF.

V usage is TRBV15 and J usage is TRBJ2-7; D remains ambiguous. This CDR3 is built from 14 residues. Trimming cost V 2 bases and J 0 bases, with 8 bases left between them. Germline V gives CDR1 LNHNV, CDR2 YYDKDF (reference sequence). This chain's CDR3 is CATSRNRNSYEQYV. The CDR3 bases are TGTGCCACCAGCAGAAACAGAAACTCCTACGAGCAGTACGTC.

This chain uses TRBV7-6 with TRBJ1-5, with 8 nucleotides matching TRBD1. The CDR3 has 17 amino acids. CDR1 is SGHVS and CDR2 is FNYEAQ in the germline V gene. Trimming removed 8 bases from V and 0 bases from J; junction bases left unmatched: 12. CDR3 residues: CASDDQGARGSNQPQHF. CDR3 DNA: TGTGCCAGCGACGATCAGGGGGCAAGGGGTAGCAATCAGCCCCAGCATTTT.

The V call is TRBV4-1, the J call TRBJ1-1; tentative D call: TRBD1 (6 bases). Germline V lookup: CDR1 MGHRA, CDR2 YSYEKL. V shed 5 bases and J shed 0 bases, with 13 bases lying between them. The CDR3 contains 15 residues. This CDR3 reads CASSDRQEMNTEAFF. For the CDR3, the DNA is TGCGCCAGCAGCGATCGACAGGAGATGAACACTGAAGCTTTCTTT.

In DNA form, the CDR3 reads TGTGCCAGCACTATACAGATGCCGAACACTGAAGCTTTCTTT. Residues: CASTIQMPNTEAFF. V and J are TRBV28 and TRBJ1-1, with D unclear. The length of the CDR3 is 14 residues. In germline, CDR1 is MDHEN, CDR2 SYDVKM. Between the trimmed V and J ends, which lost 7 bases and 1 base, there was a span of 13 bases.

The chain combines TRBV19 with TRBJ1-5, with a weak D call TRBD1 (5 bases). V was trimmed by 5 bases and J by 2 bases, leaving 25 bases between them. Looked up from germline, CDR1 is LNHDA and CDR2 is SQIVND (reference sequence). The CDR3 extends over 19 amino acids. CDR3 amino acids: CASSPASPNRLAGNQPQHF. The CDR3 DNA reads as TGTGCCAGTAGTCCCGCTTCCCCAAACAGGCTAGCGGGCAATCAGCCCCAGCATTTT.

V is TRBV4-1 and J is TRBJ2-7; a possible D gene is TRBD2 (6 bases). This CDR3 contains 15 residues. Germline CDR1 is MGHRA and CDR2 is YSYEKL. Trimming shortened V by 1 base and J by 2 bases, and 12 bases separated the two germline ends. The CDR3 coding sequence is TGCGCCAGCAGCCAAGGGGACTGGCTGACCTACGAGCAGTACTTC. Amino acids: CASSQGDWLTYEQYF.

The chain has TRBV15 and TRBJ2-7, with D perhaps TRBD2 (6 bases). There are 14 residues in the CDR3. Trimming removed 1 base from V and 6 bases from J, with 13 bases in between. Germline-derived CDR1 and CDR2 are LNHNV and YYDKDF (reference sequence). CDR3 sequence (DNA): TGTGCCACCAGCAGAGCGGACTACTTCTCCGAGCAGTACGTC. This sequence encodes CATSRADYFSEQYV.

The V and J genes are TRBV25-1 and TRBJ2-3; D perhaps matches TRBD2 (5 bases). Germline CDR1 reads MGHDK; CDR2 reads SYGVNS. Trimming left V 4 bases short and J 6 bases short, with 14 bases between. This CDR3 is built from 14 residues. CDR3 residues: CASSASGSPDTQYF. For the CDR3, the DNA is TGTGCCAGCAGTGCGTCGGGGTCCCCGGATACGCAGTATTTT.

This clone has more than one count but fewer than ten. This chain connects TRBV7-8 to TRBJ2-5, with a weak D call TRBD1 (5 bases). The CDR3 totals 15 residues. CDR1 is SGHVS, CDR2 FQNEAQ, per germline. V gave up 2 bases and J gave up 5 bases, with 15 bases separating them. The CDR3 spells CASSLNWGSLETQYF. The CDR3 DNA reads as TGTGCCAGCAGCTTAAATTGGGGCAGTCTTGAGACCCAGTACTTC.

The V gene is TRBV5-4, the J gene TRBJ2-3; perhaps TRBD1 as D (5 bases). The ends were cut back, 2 bases at V and 0 bases at J, with 7 bases in the middle. CDR1 and CDR2 (germline): SGHNT, YYREEE (reference sequence). The CDR3 runs to 14 residues. CDR3 sequence reads: CASSFPGSTDTQYF. The CDR3 bases are TGTGCCAGCAGCTTCCCAGGGAGCACAGATACGCAGTATTTT.

The V call is TRBV6-1, the J call TRBJ2-7; weak D call: TRBD1 (6 bases). The CDR3 runs 13 residues. Germline V CDR1 and CDR2: MNHNS, SASEGT. The V and J ends lost 10 bases and 2 bases respectively, with 15 bases between them. The DNA for the CDR3 is TGTGCCATCATGACAGGAATCGCCTACGAGCAGTACTTC. Residues: CAIMTGIAYEQYF.

The J gene is TRBJ2-2, the V gene TRBV27; no firm D call. CDR1 and CDR2 from the germline V gene are MNHEY and SMNVEV (reference sequence). CDR3 size: 13 residues. Trimming stripped 2 bases from V and 6 bases from J, with 7 bases between. CDR3 in amino acids: CASSLTSAGELFF. The CDR3 bases are TGTGCCAGCAGTTTAACCAGTGCCGGGGAGCTGTTTTTT.

This clone was recorded only once. The chain combines TRBV12-5 with TRBJ1-1; D is possibly TRBD1 (5 bases). V lost 3 bases and J 1 base, leaving 9 bases between the germline ends. The CDR3 contains 14 residues. Germline V gives CDR1 LGHNT, CDR2 FRNRAP. The chain's CDR3 is CASGFGGSNTEAFF. In nucleotides, the CDR3 is TGTGCTAGTGGTTTCGGGGGTTCGAACACTGAAGCTTTCTTT.